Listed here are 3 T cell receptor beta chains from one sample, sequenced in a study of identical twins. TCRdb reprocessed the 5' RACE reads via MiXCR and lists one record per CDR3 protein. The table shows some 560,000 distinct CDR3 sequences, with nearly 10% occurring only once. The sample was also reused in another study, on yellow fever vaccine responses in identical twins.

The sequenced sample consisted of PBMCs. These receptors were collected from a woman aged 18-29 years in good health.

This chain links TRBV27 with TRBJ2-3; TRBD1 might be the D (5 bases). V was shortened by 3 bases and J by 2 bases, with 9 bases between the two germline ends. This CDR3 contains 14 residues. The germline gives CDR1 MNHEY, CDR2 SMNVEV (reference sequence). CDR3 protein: CASSFTTVTDTQYF. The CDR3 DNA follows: TGTGCCAGCAGTTTCACGACAGTCACAGATACGCAGTATTTT.

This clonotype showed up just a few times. CDR3 sequence (DNA): TGCAGCGTTGAGGCCGCCGGCAGTTACGAGCAGTACTTC. It specifies CSVEAAGSYEQYF. The chain couples TRBV29-1 to TRBJ2-7; D remains unclear. Germline CDR1 and CDR2: SQVTM and ANQGSEA. This CDR3 has 13 residues. The V end was cut by 3 bases, the J end by 4 bases, with 13 bases between.

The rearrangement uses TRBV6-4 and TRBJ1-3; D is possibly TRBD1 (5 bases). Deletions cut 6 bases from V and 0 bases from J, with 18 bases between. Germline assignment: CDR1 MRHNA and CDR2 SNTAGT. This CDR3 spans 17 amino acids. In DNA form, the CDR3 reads TGTGCCAGCAGGCCCTCTTACAGGTCCTCCTCTGGAAACACCATATATTTT. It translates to CASRPSYRSSSGNTIYF.